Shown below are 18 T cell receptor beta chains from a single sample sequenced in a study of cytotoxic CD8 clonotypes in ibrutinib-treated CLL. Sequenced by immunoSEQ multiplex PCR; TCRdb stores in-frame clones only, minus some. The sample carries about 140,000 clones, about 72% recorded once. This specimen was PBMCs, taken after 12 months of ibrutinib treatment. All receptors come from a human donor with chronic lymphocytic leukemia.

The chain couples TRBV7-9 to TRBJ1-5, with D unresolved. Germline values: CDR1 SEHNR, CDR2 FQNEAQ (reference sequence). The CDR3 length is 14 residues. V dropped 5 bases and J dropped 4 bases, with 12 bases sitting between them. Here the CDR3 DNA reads TGTGCCAGCAGCCAAGGAGGAGGGAATCAGCCCCAGCATTTT. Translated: CASSQGGGNQPQHF.

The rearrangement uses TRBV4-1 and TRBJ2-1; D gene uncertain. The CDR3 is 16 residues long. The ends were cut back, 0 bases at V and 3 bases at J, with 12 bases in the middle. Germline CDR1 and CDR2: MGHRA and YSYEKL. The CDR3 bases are TGCGCCAGCAGCCAAGATGGCAGAAACATCTACAATGAGCAGTTCTTC. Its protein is CASSQDGRNIYNEQFF.

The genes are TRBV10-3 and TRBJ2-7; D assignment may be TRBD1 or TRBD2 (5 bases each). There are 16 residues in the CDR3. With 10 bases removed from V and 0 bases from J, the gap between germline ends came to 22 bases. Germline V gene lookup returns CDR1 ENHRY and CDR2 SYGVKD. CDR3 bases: TGTGCCACGCTTCTTGGGGCCGGTGGGGGCTCCTACGAGCAGTACTTC. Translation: CATLLGAGGGSYEQYF.

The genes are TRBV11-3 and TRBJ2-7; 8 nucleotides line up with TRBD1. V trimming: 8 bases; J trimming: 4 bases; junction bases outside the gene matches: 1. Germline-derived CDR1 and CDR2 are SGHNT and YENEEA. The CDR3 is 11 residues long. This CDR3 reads CASQGAYEQYF. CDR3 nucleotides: TGTGCCAGCCAGGGGGCATACGAGCAGTACTTC.

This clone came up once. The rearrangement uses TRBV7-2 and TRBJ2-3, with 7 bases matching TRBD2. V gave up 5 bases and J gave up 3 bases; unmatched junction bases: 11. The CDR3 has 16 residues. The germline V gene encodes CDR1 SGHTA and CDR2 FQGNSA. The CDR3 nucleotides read TGTGCCAGCAGCCCCATGGGGCTAGCGGCAACAGATACGCAGTATTTT. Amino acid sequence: CASSPMGLAATDTQYF.

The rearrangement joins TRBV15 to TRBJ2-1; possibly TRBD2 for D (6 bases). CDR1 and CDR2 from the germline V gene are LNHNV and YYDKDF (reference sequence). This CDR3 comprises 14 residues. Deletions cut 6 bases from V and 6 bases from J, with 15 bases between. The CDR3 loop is CATSFGASVNEQFF. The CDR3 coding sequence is TGTGCCACCAGTTTCGGGGCTAGCGTCAATGAGCAGTTCTTC.

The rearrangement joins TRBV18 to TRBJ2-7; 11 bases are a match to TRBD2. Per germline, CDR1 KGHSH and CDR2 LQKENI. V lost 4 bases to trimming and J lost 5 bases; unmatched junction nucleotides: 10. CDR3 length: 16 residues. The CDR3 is CASSLTGLAGGHEQYF. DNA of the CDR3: TGTGCCAGCTCACTAACGGGCCTAGCGGGAGGTCACGAGCAGTACTTC.

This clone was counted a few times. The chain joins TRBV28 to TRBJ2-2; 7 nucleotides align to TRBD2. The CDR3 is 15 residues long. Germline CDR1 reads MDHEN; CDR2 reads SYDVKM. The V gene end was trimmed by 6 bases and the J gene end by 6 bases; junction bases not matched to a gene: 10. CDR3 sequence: CASSTKRDGAGELFF. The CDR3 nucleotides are TGTGCCAGCAGCACCAAGCGGGATGGGGCCGGGGAGCTGTTTTTT. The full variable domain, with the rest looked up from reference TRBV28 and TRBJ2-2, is DVKVTQSSRYLVKRTGEKVFLECVQDMDHENMFWYRQDPGLGLRLIYFSYDVKMKEKGDIPEGYSVSREKKERFSLILESASTNQTSMYLCASSTKRDGAGELFFGEGSRLTVL.

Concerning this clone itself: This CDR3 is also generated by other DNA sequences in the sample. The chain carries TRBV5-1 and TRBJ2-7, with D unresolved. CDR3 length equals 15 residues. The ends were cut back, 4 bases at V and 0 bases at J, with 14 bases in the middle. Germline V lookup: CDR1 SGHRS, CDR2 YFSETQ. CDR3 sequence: CASSPDPPSSYEQYF. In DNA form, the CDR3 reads TGCGCCAGCAGCCCCGACCCCCCCAGCTCCTACGAGCAGTACTTC.

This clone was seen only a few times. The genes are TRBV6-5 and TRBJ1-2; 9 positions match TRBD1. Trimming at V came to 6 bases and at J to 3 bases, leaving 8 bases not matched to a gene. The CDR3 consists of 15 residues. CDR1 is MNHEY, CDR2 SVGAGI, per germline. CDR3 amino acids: CASSPGTGSYYGYTF. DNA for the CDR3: TGTGCCAGCAGCCCTGGGACAGGGAGCTACTATGGCTACACCTTC.

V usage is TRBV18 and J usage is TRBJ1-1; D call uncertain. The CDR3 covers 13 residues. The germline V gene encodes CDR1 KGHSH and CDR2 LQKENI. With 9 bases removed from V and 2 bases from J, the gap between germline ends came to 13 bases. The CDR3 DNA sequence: TGTGCCAGTCAAAGTTGGATAAACACTGAAGCTTTCTTT. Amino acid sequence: CASQSWINTEAFF.

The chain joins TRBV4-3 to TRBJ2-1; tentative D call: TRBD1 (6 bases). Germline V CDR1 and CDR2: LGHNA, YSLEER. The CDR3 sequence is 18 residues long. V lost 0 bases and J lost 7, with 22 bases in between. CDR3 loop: CASSQDWGLWGQINEQFF. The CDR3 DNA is TGCGCCAGCAGCCAAGACTGGGGGCTCTGGGGGCAAATAAATGAGCAGTTCTTC.

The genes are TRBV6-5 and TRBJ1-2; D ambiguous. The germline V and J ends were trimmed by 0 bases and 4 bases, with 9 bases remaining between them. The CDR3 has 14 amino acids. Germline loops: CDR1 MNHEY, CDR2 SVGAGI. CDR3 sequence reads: CASSYSDPSYGYTF. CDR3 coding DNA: TGTGCCAGCAGTTACTCGGACCCCAGCTATGGCTACACCTTC.

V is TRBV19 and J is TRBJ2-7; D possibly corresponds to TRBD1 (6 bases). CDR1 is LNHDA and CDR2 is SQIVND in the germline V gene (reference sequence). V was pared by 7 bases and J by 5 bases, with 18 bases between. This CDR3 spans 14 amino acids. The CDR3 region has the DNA TGTGCCAGTACCCCAGGGAACAGGGAGAACGAGCAGTACTTC. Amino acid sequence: CASTPGNRENEQYF.

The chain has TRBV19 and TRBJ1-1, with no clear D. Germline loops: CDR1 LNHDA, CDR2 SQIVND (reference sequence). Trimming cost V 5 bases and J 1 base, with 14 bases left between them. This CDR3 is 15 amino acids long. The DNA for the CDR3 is TGTGCCAGTAGTTCAGTAGACACCTCGAACACTGAAGCTTTCTTT. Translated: CASSSVDTSNTEAFF.

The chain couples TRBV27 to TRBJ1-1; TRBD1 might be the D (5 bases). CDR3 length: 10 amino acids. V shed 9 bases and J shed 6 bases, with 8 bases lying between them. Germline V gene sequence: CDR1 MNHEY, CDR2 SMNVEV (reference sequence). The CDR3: CAREGPEAFF. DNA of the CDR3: TGTGCCAGGGAGGGGCCTGAAGCTTTCTTT.

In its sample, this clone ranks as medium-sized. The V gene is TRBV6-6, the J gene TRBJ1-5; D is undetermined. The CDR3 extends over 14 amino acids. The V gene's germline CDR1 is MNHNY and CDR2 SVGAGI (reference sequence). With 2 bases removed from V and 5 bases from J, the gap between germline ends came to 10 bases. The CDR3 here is CASSYTGADQPQHF. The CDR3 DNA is TGTGCCAGCAGTTACACGGGAGCAGATCAGCCCCAGCATTTT.

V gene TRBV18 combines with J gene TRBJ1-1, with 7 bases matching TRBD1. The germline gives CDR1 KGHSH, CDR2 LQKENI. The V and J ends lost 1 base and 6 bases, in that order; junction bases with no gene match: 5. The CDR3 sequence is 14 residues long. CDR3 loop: CASSPQRGHAEAFF. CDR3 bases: TGTGCCAGCTCACCACAGAGGGGGCACGCTGAAGCTTTCTTT.